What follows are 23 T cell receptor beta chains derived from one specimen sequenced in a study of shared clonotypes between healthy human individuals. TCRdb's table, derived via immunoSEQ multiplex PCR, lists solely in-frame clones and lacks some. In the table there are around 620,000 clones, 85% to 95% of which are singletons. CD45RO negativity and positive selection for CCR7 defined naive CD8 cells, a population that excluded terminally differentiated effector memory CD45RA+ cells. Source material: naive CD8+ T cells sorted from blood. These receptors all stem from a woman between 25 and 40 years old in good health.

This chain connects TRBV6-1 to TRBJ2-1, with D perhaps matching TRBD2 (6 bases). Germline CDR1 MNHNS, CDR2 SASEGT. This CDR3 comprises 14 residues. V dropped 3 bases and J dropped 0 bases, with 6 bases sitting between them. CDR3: CASSDSGSYNEQFF. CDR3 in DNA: TGTGCCAGCAGTGATAGCGGCTCCTACAATGAGCAGTTCTTC.

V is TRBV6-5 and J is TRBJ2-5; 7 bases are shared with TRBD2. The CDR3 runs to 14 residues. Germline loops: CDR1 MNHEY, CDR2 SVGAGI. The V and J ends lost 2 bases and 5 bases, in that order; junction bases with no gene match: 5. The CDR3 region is CASSYAGARETQYF. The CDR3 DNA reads TGTGCCAGCAGTTACGCGGGAGCACGGGAGACCCAGTACTTC.

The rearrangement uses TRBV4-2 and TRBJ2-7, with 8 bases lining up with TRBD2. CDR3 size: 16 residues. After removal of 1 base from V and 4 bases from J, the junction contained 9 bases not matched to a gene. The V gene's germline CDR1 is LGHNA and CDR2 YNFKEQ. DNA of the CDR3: TGTGCCAGCAGCCAAGCCATGGCGGGAGGTAAATACGAGCAGTACTTC. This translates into CASSQAMAGGKYEQYF.

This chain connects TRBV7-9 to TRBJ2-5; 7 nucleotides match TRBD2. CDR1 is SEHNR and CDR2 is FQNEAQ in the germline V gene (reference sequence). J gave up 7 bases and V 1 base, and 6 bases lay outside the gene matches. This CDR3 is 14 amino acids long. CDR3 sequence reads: CASSLGGLGGTQYF. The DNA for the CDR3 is TGTGCCAGCAGCTTAGGCGGACTAGGTGGGACCCAGTACTTC.

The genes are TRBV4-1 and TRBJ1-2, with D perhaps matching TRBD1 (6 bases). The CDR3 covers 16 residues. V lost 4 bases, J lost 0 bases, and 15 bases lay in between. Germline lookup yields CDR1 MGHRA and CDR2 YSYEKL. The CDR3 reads CASSPRGAGTNYGYTF. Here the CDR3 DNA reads TGCGCCAGCAGCCCACGGGGGGCAGGGACTAACTATGGCTACACCTTC.

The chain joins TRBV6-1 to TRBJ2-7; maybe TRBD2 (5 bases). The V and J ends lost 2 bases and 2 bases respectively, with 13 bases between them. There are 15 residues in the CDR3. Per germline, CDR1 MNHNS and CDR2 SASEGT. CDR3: CASSESTGVAYEQYF. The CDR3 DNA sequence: TGTGCCAGCAGTGAATCCACCGGGGTTGCCTACGAGCAGTACTTC.

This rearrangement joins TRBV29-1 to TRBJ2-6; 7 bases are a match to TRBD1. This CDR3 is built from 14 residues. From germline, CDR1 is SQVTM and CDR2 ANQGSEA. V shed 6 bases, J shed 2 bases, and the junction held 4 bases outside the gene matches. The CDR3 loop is CSVNTGAGANVLTF. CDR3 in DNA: TGCAGCGTGAATACAGGGGCTGGGGCCAACGTCCTGACTTTC. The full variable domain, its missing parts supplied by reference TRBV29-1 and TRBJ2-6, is SAVISQKPSRDICQRGTSLTIQCQVDSQVTMMFWYRQQPGQSLTLIATANQGSEATYESGFVIDKFPISRPNLTFSTLTVSNMSPEDSSIYLCSVNTGAGANVLTFGAGSRLTVL.

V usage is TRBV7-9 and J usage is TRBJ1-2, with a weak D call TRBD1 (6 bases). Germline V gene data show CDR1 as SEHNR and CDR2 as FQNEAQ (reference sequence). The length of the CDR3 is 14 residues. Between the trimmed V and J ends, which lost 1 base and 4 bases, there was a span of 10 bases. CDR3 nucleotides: TGTGCCAGCAGCTTAGGGGGAGGGGGCTATGGCTACACCTTC. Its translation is CASSLGGGGYGYTF.

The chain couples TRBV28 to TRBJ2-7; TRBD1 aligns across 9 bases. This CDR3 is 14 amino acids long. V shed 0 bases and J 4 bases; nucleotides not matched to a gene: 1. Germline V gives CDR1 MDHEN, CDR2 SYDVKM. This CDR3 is CASSLWTGGYEQYF. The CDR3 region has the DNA TGTGCCAGCAGTTTATGGACAGGGGGTTACGAGCAGTACTTC.

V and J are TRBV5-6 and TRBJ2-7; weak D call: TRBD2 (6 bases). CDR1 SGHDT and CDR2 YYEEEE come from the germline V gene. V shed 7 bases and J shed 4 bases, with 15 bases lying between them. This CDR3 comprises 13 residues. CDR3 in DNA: TGTGCCAGCTGGGGACTCCCCGGGTACGAGCAGTACTTC. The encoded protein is CASWGLPGYEQYF.

The CDR3 loop is CASSAEDRTSTDTQYF. The CDR3 DNA reads as TGCGCCAGCAGCGCAGAAGACAGGACTAGCACAGATACGCAGTATTTT. The gene calls are TRBV5-1 and TRBJ2-3; a possible D gene is TRBD1 (6 bases). Per germline, CDR1 SGHRS and CDR2 YFSETQ. The CDR3 spans 16 residues. With 4 bases removed from V and 0 bases from J, the gap between germline ends came to 15 bases.

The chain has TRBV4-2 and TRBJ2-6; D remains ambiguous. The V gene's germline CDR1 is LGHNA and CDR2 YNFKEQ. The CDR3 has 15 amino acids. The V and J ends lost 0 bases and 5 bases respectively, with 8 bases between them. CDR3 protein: CASSQDRGRANVLTF. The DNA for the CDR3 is TGTGCCAGCAGCCAAGATCGAGGTAGGGCCAACGTCCTGACTTTC.

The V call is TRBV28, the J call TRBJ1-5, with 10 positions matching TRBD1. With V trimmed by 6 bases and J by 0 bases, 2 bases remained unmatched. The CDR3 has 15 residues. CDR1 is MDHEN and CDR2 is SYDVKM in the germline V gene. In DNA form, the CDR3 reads TGTGCCAGCAGAGACAGGGGGCTTAGCAATCAGCCCCAGCATTTT. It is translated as CASRDRGLSNQPQHF.

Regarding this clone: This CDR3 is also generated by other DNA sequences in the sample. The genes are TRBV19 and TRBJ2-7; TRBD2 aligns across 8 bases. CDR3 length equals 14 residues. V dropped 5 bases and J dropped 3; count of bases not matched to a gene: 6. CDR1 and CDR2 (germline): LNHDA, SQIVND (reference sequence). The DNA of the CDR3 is TGTGCCAGTAGTCCCGGGACTAGTAGCTACGAGCAGTACTTC. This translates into CASSPGTSSYEQYF.

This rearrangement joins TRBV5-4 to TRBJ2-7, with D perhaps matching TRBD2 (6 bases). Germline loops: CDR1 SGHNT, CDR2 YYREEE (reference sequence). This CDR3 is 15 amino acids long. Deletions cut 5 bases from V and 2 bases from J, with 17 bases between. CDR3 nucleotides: TGTGCCAGCAGTTCCCCGGGAGCAGGAACCTACGAGCAGTACTTC. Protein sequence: CASSSPGAGTYEQYF.

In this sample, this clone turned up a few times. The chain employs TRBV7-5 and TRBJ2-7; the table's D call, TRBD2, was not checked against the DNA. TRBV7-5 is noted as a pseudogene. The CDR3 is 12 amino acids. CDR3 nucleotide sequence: TGTGTCAGAAGCTCCCCGTATCTCGAGCAGTACTTC. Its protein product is CVRSSPYLEQYF.

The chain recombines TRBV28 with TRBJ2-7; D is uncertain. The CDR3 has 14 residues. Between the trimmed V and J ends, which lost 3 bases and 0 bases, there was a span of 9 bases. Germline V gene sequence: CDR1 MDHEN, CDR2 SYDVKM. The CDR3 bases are TGTGCCAGCAGTTTCGCGGAGAGCTCCTACGAGCAGTACTTC. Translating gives CASSFAESSYEQYF.

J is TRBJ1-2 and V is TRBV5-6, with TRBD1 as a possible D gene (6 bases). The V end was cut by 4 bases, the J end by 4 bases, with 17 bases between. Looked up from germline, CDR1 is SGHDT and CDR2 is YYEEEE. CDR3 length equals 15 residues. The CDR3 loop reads CASSAAGTRFYGYTF. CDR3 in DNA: TGTGCCAGCAGCGCGGCCGGGACACGGTTCTATGGCTACACCTTC.

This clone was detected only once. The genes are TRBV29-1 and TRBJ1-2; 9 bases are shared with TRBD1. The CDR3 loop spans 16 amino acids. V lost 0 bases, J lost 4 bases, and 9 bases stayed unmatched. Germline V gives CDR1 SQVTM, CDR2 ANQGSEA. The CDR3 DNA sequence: TGCAGCGTTGAAGATCTGGGGGACAGGGAGGGCTATGGCTACACCTTC. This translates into CSVEDLGDREGYGYTF.

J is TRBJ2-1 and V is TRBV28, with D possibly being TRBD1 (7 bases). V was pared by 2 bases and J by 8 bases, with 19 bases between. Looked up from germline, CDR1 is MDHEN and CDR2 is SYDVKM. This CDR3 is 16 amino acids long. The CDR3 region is CASSLPDRDFFHEQFF. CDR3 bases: TGTGCCAGCAGTTTACCAGACAGGGACTTTTTTCATGAGCAGTTCTTC.

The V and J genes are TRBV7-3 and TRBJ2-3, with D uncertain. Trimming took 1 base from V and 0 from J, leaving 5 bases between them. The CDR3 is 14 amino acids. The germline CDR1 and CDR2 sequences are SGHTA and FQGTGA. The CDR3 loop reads CASSLMGSTDTQYF. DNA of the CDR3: TGTGCCAGCAGCTTAATGGGAAGCACAGATACGCAGTATTTT.

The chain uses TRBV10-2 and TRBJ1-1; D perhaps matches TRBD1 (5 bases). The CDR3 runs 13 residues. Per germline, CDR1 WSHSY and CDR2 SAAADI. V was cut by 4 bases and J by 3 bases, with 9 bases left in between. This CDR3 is CASSATGYTEAFF. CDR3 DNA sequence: TGCGCCAGCAGTGCCACAGGATACACTGAAGCTTTCTTT.

The DNA of the CDR3 is TGTGCCTGGAGTACAGGACAGGGCCCTAATGAAAAACTGTTTTTT. Its translation is CAWSTGQGPNEKLFF. The chain carries TRBV30 and TRBJ1-4; the match to TRBD1 covers 8 bases. The CDR3 length is 15 residues. Germline V gene data show CDR1 as GTSNPN and CDR2 as SVGIG (reference sequence). The trim removed 2 bases at V and 3 bases at J, leaving 5 bases unmatched.